Following are 13 T cell receptor beta chains from one sample sequenced in a study of cytomegalovirus exposure and HLA in healthy donors. A multiplex PCR was run with 60 Vbeta primers and 13 Jbeta primers. Produced via immunoSEQ multiplex PCR; TCRdb's table is partial and in-frame only. This sample contains 150,000 to 200,000 clones. The specimen was PBMCs. The receptors come from a man aged 25-45 years in good health and CMV-seronegative.

This chain links TRBV10-1 with TRBJ1-1; weak D call: TRBD1 (5 bases). The ends were cut back, 8 bases at V and 8 bases at J, with 15 bases in the middle. Germline assignment: CDR1 WNHNN and CDR2 SYGVQD (reference sequence). The CDR3 contains 12 residues. DNA of the CDR3: TGCGCCAGCTCCGAGGTAGGGGCCGAAGCTTTCTTT. This codes for CASSEVGAEAFF.

The chain recombines TRBV19 with TRBJ2-7; TRBD1 agrees at 8 bases. The J segment lost 6 bases and the V segment lost 0 bases, leaving 10 bases of the junction unmatched. The CDR3 contains 16 residues. Germline V gene data show CDR1 as LNHDA and CDR2 as SQIVND (reference sequence). The DNA for the CDR3 is TGTGCCAGTAGTATAGATAGGAGGCAGGGGGCGAGCGAGCAGTACTTC. Protein product: CASSIDRRQGASEQYF. Filled out from reference TRBV19 and TRBJ2-7, the complete variable domain reads DGGITQSPKYLFRKEGQNVTLSCEQNLNHDAMYWYRQDPGQGLRLIYYSQIVNDFQKGDIAEGYSVSREKKESFPLTVTSAQKNPTAFYLCASSIDRRQGASEQYFGPGTRLTVT.

J is TRBJ2-7 and V is TRBV7-2; 9 bases agree with TRBD1. Trimming cost V 10 bases and J 3 bases; bases outside gene matches: 10. Germline V gene data show CDR1 as SGHTA and CDR2 as FQGNSA. This CDR3 spans 14 amino acids. CDR3 nucleotide sequence: TGTGCCACCAAGAGGGACAGGGCTCACTACGAGCAGTACTTC. Translation: CATKRDRAHYEQYF.

V usage is TRBV6-5 and J usage is TRBJ1-1, with no clear D. The CDR3 consists of 15 residues. Germline-derived CDR1 and CDR2 are MNHEY and SVGAGI. V lost 3 bases and J lost 8, with 19 bases in between. CDR3 coding DNA: TGTGCCAGCAGTTATAACGGGTTGGAGCCTCTCGAAGCTTTCTTT. Encoded protein: CASSYNGLEPLEAFF.

J is TRBJ1-2 and V is TRBV27; 7 bases align to TRBD1. Per germline, CDR1 MNHEY and CDR2 SMNVEV (reference sequence). The CDR3 runs to 17 residues. Unmatched junction bases numbered 16, after V lost 5 bases and J lost 4 bases. The CDR3 loop reads CASSLRSTGAGIYGYTF. The CDR3 DNA sequence: TGTGCCAGCAGTCTCCGAAGTACAGGGGCGGGAATCTATGGCTACACCTTC.

The chain links TRBV2 to TRBJ2-7, with 9 nucleotides matching TRBD2. The CDR3 spans 16 residues. Germline CDR1 is SNHLY and CDR2 is FYNNEI. V lost 4 bases and J lost 6; bases outside the gene matches: 13. The CDR3 coding sequence is TGTGCCAGCAGTGTTCGACAGACTAGCGGAAAGGGCGAGCAGTACTTC. Translation: CASSVRQTSGKGEQYF.

With regard to this clone: The junction departs from the called germline gene at one end, perhaps through a read error. Other nucleotide sequences in the sample specify the same CDR3. The chain's CDR3 is CASSLAGPNQPQHF. CDR3 in DNA: TGTGCCAGCAGTTTGGCGGGGCCCAATCAACCCCAGCATTTT. The chain joins TRBV27 to TRBJ1-5; maybe TRBD1 (5 bases). CDR1 MNHEY and CDR2 SMNVEV come from the germline V gene (reference sequence). The CDR3 is 14 residues long.

As to this clone: This same CDR3 is encoded by further DNA sequences in the sample. The chain is built from TRBV29-1 and TRBJ1-1; D gene unclear. This CDR3 spans 12 amino acids. V dropped 3 bases and J dropped 1 base, with 6 bases sitting between them. Per the germline V gene, CDR1 is SQVTM and CDR2 is ANQGSEA. The CDR3 here is CSVERENTEAFF. CDR3 DNA: TGCAGCGTTGAGAGGGAGAACACTGAAGCTTTCTTT.

V and J are TRBV7-2 and TRBJ2-1; 7 bases are a match to TRBD2. J was trimmed by 1 base and V by 2 bases; bases with no gene match: 2. Per germline, CDR1 SGHTA and CDR2 FQGNSA. The CDR3 runs 15 residues. CDR3 sequence (DNA): TGTGCCAGCAGCTTATCGGGACTATCCTACAATGAGCAGTTCTTC. Its translation is CASSLSGLSYNEQFF.

The chain joins TRBV19 to TRBJ2-1; 7 bases line up with TRBD2. The V segment lost 2 bases and the J segment 2 bases; nucleotides outside the gene matches: 12. Germline V CDR1 and CDR2: LNHDA, SQIVND (reference sequence). The CDR3 totals 18 residues. CDR3 in amino acids: CASSIQLARRTTYNEQFF. The CDR3 DNA reads as TGTGCCAGTAGTATACAACTAGCGAGACGGACTACCTACAATGAGCAGTTCTTC.

The chain is built from TRBV19 and TRBJ1-5; TRBD1 matches at 8 bases. This CDR3 spans 13 amino acids. The germline V gene has CDR1 LNHDA and CDR2 SQIVND (reference sequence). V lost 3 bases to trimming and J lost 11 bases; unmatched junction nucleotides: 6. The CDR3 DNA is TGTGCCAGTAGTATCCTCGACAGGGGATCCCAGCATTTT. It specifies CASSILDRGSQHF.

The chain links TRBV15 to TRBJ2-7; 13 bases are shared with TRBD2. CDR3 size: 19 residues. The V segment lost 1 base and the J segment 2 bases; nucleotides outside the gene matches: 11. The germline CDR1 and CDR2 sequences are LNHNV and YYDKDF (reference sequence). The CDR3, as DNA: TGTGCCACCAGCAGAGCAATATCCGGGACTAGCGGGAAAGCCTACGAGCAGTACTTC. This translates into CATSRAISGTSGKAYEQYF.

The chain recombines TRBV10-3 with TRBJ2-7, with D perhaps TRBD1 (6 bases). Germline lookup yields CDR1 ENHRY and CDR2 SYGVKD. V lost 2 bases and J 3 bases, leaving 14 bases between the germline ends. CDR3 length equals 15 residues. CDR3 DNA sequence: TGTGCCATCAGTGAGGACAGGCCTTTTCTCTACGAGCAGTACTTC. As protein: CAISEDRPFLYEQYF.